The clone carrying this TCR beta chain turned up a few times. The CDR3 sequence is 15 residues long. In germline, CDR1 is DFQATT, CDR2 SNEGSKA (reference sequence). V gave up 2 bases and J gave up 7 bases, with 18 bases separating them. This entry comes from a study of T cells in Graves' hyperthyroidism and ophthalmopathy. Amplified TCR beta CDR3 regions came from RNA transcripts. HTBI primers were used for first-round RT-PCR of the TCR CDR3. TCRdb reprocessed the multiplex PCR reads via MiXCR and lists one record per CDR3 protein. The repertoire holds about 250,000 distinct CDR3 sequences, roughly 22% seen once, with about 60% in the top ten.

V is TRBV20-1 and J is TRBJ2-1, with D perhaps TRBD1 (5 bases). The sequenced sample was blood. This clonotype was sampled from a man aged 30-40 years with Graves' ophthalmopathy. CDR3 protein: CSARNLDISPNEQFF. Here the CDR3 DNA reads TGCAGTGCTAGAAATCTGGACATTAGTCCAAATGAGCAGTTCTTC.